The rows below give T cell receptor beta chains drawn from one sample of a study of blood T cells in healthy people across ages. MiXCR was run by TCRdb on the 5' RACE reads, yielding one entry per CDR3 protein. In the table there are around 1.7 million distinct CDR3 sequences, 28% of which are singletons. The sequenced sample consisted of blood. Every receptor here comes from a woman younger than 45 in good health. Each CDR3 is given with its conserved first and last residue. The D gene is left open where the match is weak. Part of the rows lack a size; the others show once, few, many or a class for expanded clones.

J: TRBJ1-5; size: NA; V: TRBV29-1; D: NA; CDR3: CSVRQSNQPQHF; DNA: TGCAGCGTTAGACAGAGCAATCAGCCCCAGCATTTT
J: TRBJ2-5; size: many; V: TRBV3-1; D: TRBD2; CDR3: CASSQVLAGGQETQYF; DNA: TGCGCCAGCAGCCAAGTTCTAGCGGGAGGGCAAGAGACCCAGTACTTC
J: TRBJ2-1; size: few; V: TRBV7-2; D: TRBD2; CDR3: CASSPGASGSYEQFF; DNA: TGTGCCAGCAGCCCCGGGGCTAGCGGGAGCTATGAGCAGTTCTTC
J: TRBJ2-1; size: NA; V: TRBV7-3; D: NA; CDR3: CASSRTGGPSYNGQFF; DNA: TGTGCCAGCAGCAGAACCGGGGGGCCGTCCTACAATGGGCAGTTCTTC
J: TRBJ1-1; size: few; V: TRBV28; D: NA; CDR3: CASSLPPSAGLRDTEAFF; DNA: TGTGCCAGCAGTTTACCCCCCTCGGCAGGGTTGAGGGACACTGAAGCTTTCTTT
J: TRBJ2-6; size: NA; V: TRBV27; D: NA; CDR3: CASSLFPASSGANVLTF; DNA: TGTGCCAGCAGTTTATTCCCGGCCAGCTCTGGGGCCAACGTCCTGACTTTC
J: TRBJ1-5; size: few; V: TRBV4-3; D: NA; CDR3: CASSQKAWGNQPQHF; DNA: TGCGCCAGCAGCCAAAAGGCGTGGGGCAATCAGCCCCAGCATTTT
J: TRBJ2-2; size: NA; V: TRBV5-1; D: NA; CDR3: CASSSDPNGELFF; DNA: TGCGCCAGCAGCTCGGACCCCAACGGGGAGCTGTTTTTT
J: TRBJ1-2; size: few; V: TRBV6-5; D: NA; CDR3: CASSYQITTRGDYGYTF; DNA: TGTGCCAGCAGTTACCAGATCACAACAAGGGGGGACTATGGCTACACCTTC
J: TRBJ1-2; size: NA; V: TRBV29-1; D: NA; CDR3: CSVQDPYGYTF; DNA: TGCAGCGTACAGGACCCCTATGGCTACACCTTC
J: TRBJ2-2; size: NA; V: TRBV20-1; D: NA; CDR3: CSARSRAAGELFF; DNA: TGCAGTGCTAGGTCCCGAGCGGCCGGGGAGCTGTTTTTT
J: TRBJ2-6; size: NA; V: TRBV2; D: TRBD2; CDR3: CASNPWTSGSGANVLTF; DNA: TGTGCCAGCAACCCCTGGACTAGCGGTTCTGGGGCCAACGTCCTGACTTTC
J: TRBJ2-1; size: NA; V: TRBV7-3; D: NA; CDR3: CASSHTGTAGVIGEQFF; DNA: TGTGCCAGCAGCCATACGGGAACTGCAGGGGTAATTGGTGAGCAGTTCTTC
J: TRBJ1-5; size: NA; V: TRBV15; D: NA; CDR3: CATSRPTAPGIYISNQPQHF; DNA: TGTGCCACCAGCAGACCTACAGCGCCTGGGATATATATAAGCAATCAGCCCCAGCATTTT
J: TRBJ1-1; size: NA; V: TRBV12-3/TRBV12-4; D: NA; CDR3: CASSFRLIHEAFF; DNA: TGTGCCAGCAGTTTCCGCCTGATCCATGAAGCTTTCTTT
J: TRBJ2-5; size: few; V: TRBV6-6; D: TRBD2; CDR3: CASSYRSGGLGETQYF; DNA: TGTGCCAGCAGTTATAGAAGCGGGGGCCTGGGGGAGACCCAGTACTTC
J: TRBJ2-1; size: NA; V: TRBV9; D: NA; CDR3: CASSAGLPYNEQFF; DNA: TGTGCCAGCAGCGCGGGATTACCTTACAATGAGCAGTTCTTC
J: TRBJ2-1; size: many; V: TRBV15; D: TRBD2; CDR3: CATSREGTSGYNEQFF; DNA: TGTGCCACCAGCAGAGAGGGAACTAGCGGCTACAATGAGCAGTTCTTC
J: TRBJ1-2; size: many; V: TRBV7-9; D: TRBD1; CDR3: CASSTPTGEFGYTF; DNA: TGTGCCAGCAGCACCCCGACAGGGGAGTTTGGCTACACCTTC
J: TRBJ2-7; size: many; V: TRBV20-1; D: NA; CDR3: CSASAGTLRDEQYF; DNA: TGCAGTGCTAGCGCCGGGACGTTACGCGACGAGCAGTACTTC
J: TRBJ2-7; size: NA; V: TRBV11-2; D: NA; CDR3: CASSSIGDGYEQYF; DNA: TGTGCCAGCAGCTCCATCGGGGACGGTTACGAGCAGTACTTC
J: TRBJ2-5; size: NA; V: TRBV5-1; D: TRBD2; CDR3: CASSSVAGAGETQYF; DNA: TGCGCCAGCAGCTCCGTAGCGGGAGCTGGGGAGACCCAGTACTTC
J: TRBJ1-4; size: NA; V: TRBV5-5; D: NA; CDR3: CAGSLEGGGEREKLFF; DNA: TGTGCCGGCAGCTTGGAGGGCGGCGGGGAGCGTGAAAAACTGTTTTTT
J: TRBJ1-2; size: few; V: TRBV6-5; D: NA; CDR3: CASTQGTGANCGYTF; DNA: TGTGCCAGCACCCAAGGGACGGGAGCTAACTGTGGCTACACCTTC
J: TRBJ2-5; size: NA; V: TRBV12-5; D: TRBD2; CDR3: CATGLDGETQYF; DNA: TGTGCTACCGGACTAGACGGGGAGACCCAGTACTTC
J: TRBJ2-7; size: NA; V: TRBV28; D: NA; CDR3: CASGRHPYEQYF; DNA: TGTGCCAGCGGTAGACACCCTTACGAGCAGTACTTC
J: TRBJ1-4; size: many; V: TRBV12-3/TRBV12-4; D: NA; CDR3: CASSFGGTNEKLFF; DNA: TGTGCCAGCAGTTTCGGGGGCACTAATGAAAAACTGTTTTTT
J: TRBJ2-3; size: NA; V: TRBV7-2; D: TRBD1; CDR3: CASSSGNRGPEADTQYF; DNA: TGTGCCAGCAGCTCCGGGAACAGGGGCCCCGAGGCAGATACGCAGTATTTT
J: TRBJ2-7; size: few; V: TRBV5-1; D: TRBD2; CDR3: CVSRAGTSTYEQYF; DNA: TGCGTCAGCAGAGCGGGGACTAGCACCTACGAGCAGTACTTC
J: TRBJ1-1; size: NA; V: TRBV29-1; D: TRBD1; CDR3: CRAGTGNTEAFF; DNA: TGCAGAGCCGGGACAGGGAACACTGAAGCTTTCTTT
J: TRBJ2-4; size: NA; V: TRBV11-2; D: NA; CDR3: CASSLGVGNLAKNIQYF; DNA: TGTGCCAGCAGCTTGGGGGTTGGGAATTTAGCCAAAAACATTCAGTACTTC
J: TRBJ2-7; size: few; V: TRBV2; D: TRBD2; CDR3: CASLRLATYEQYF; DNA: TGTGCCAGTCTCAGACTAGCCACCTACGAGCAGTACTTC
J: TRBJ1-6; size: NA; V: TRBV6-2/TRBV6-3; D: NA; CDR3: CATGAVDSPLHF; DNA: TGTGCCACTGGAGCGGTCGATTCACCCCTCCACTTT
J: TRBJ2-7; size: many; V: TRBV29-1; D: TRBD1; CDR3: CSVLGQDSYEQYF; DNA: TGCAGCGTCCTTGGACAGGACTCCTACGAGCAGTACTTC
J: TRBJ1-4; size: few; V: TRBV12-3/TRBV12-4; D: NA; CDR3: CASSSDGRIEKLFF; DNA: TGTGCCAGCAGTTCAGACGGGAGAATTGAAAAACTGTTTTTT
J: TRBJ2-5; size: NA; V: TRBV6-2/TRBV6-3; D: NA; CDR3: CASSPQAVYQETQYF; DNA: TGTGCCAGCAGTCCCCAGGCGGTGTACCAAGAGACCCAGTACTTC
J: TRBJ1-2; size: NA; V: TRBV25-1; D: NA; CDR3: CASSEPPGGDYGYTF; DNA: TGTGCCAGCAGTGAACCCCCCGGGGGCGACTATGGCTACACCTTC
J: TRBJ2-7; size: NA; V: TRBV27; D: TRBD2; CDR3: CASSISGSIYEQYF; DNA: TGTGCCAGCAGTATTAGCGGGAGCATTTACGAGCAGTACTTC
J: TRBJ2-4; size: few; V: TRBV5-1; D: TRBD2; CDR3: CASSLDWASGGKNIQYF; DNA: TGCGCCAGCAGCTTGGATTGGGCTAGCGGGGGGAAAAACATTCAGTACTTC
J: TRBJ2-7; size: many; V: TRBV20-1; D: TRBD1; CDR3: CSAPWTGSGEQYF; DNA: TGCAGTGCTCCTTGGACAGGGTCGGGCGAGCAGTACTTC
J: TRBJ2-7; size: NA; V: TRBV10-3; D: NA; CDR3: CAIRACDSSHEQYF; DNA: TGTGCCATCAGAGCCTGTGACAGTAGCCACGAGCAGTACTTC
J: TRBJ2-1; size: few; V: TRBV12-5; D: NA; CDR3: CASGSGGGQVYDEQFF; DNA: TGTGCTAGTGGTTCGGGGGGGGGACAGGTGTACGATGAGCAGTTCTTC
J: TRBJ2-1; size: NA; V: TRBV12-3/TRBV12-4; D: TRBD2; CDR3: CASSYVYGRGTYNEQFF; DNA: TGTGCCAGCAGTTACGTTTATGGGCGGGGGACCTACAATGAGCAGTTCTTC
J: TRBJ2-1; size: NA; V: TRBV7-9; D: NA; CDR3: CASSLARNRFEQFF; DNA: TGTGCCAGCAGCTTAGCGCGGAATCGATTTGAGCAGTTCTTC
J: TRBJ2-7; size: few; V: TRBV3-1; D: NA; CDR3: CASSQDPVYYEQYF; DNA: TGTGCCAGCAGCCAAGATCCGGTATACTACGAGCAGTACTTC
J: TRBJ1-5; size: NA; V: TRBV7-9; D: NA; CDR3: CASSSDRFNQPQHF; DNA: TGTGCCAGCAGCTCAGACAGATTCAATCAGCCCCAGCATTTT
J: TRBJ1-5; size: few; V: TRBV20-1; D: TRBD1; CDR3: CSAHDREEKGVRQPQHF; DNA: TGCAGTGCTCACGACAGGGAGGAGAAGGGAGTTCGTCAGCCCCAGCATTTT
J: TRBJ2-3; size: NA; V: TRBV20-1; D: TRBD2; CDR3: CSARSGSKDTQYF; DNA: TGCAGTGCCCGTAGCGGGAGTAAAGATACGCAGTATTTT
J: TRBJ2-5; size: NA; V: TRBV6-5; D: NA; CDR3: CASRPWAEQETQYF; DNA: TGTGCCAGCAGGCCCTGGGCGGAACAGGAGACCCAGTACTTC
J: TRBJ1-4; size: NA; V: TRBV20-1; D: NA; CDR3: CSARVPVGEKLFF; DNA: TGCAGTGCTAGAGTACCGGTCGGGGAAAAACTGTTTTTT
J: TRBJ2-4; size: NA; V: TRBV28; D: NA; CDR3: CANSFHPSQGAKNIQYF; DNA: TGTGCCAACAGCTTCCACCCTTCGCAGGGGGCCAAAAACATTCAGTACTTC
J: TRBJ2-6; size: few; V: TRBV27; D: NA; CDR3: CASSGGQGRSGANVLTF; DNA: TGTGCCAGCTCGGGCGGGCAGGGGCGCTCTGGGGCCAACGTCCTGACTTTC
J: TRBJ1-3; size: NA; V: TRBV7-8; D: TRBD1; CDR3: CASSPSDRGMYGNTIYF; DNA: TGTGCCAGCAGCCCTAGTGACAGGGGAATGTATGGAAACACCATATATTTT
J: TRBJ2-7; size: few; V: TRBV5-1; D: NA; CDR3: CACSLADDKAYEQYF; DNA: TGCGCCTGCAGCTTGGCGGACGACAAAGCCTACGAGCAGTACTTC
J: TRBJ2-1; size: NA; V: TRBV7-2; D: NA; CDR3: CASSFGGTVPYNEQFF; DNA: TGTGCCAGCAGCTTTGGGGGGACAGTCCCATACAATGAGCAGTTCTTC
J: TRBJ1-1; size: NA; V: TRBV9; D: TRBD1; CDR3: CASSPRGTVNTEAFF; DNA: TGTGCCAGCAGCCCCAGGGGGACAGTGAACACTGAAGCTTTCTTT
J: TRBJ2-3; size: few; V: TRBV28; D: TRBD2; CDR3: CASPRRAGGPDTQYF; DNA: TGTGCCAGTCCCCGGAGGGCGGGGGGCCCAGATACGCAGTATTTT
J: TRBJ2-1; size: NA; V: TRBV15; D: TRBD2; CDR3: CATSRDTVAGREQFF; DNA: TGTGCCACCAGCAGAGACACGGTAGCGGGTCGGGAGCAGTTCTTC
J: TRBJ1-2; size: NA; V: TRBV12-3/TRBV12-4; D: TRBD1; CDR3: CASSLRGGATGYTF; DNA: TGTGCCAGCAGCCTCAGAGGGGGCGCGACCGGCTACACCTTC
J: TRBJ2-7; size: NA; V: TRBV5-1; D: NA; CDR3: CASSLDSGRVEQYF; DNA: TGCGCCAGCAGCTTGGACTCCGGAAGGGTCGAGCAGTACTTC